This record covers a single TCR beta chain. This entry comes from a study of blood T cell repertoires in COVID-19. On the study more broadly: Spain, Italy and the United States supplied samples that represented acute and convalescent COVID-19.

Data came from immunoSEQ multiplex PCR; TCRdb stores just in-frame clones and leaves some out. The table lists about 150,000 clones, about four fifths of them singletons. J gave up 7 bases and V 5 bases, and 2 bases lay outside the gene matches. The CDR3 covers 13 residues. Germline V gives CDR1 LNHDA, CDR2 SQIVND (reference sequence). Sequencing was performed on peripheral blood. This TCR derives from a woman aged 60 to 75 with acute or convalescent COVID-19. The chain couples TRBV19 to TRBJ1-6, with 7 positions matching TRBD1. The CDR3 DNA reads as TGTGCCAGTAGTTGGACAGGAAATTCACCCCTCCACTTT. It specifies CASSWTGNSPLHF.